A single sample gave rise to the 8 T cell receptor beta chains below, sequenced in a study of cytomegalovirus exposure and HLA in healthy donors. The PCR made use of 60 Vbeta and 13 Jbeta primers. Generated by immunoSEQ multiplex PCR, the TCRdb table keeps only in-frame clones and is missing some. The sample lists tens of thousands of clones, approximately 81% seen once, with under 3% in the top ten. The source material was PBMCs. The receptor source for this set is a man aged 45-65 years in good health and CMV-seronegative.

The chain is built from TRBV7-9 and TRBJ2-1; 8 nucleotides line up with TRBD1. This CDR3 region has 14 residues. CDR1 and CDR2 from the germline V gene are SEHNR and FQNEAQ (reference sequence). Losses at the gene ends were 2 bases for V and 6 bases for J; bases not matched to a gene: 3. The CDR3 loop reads CASSLRTGPNEQFF. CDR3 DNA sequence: TGTGCCAGCAGCTTAAGGACAGGGCCCAATGAGCAGTTCTTC.

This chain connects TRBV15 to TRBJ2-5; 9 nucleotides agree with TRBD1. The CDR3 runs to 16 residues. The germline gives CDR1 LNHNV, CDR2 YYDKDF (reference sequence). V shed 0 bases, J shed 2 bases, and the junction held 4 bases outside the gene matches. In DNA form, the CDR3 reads TGTGCCACCAGCAGAGATTTGGGACAGGGACAAGAGACCCAGTACTTC. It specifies CATSRDLGQGQETQYF. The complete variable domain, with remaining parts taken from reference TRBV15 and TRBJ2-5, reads DAMVIQNPRYQVTQFGKPVTLSCSQTLNHNVMYWYQQKSSQAPKLLFHYYDKDFNNEADTPDNFQSRRPNTSFCFLDIRSPGLGDTAMYLCATSRDLGQGQETQYFGPGTRLLVL.

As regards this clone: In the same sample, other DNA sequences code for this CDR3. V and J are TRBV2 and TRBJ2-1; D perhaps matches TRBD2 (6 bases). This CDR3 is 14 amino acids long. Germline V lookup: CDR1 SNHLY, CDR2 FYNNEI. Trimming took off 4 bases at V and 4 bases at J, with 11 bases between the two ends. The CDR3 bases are TGTGCCAGCAGTGGGGCGGGGCCGTACAATGAGCAGTTCTTC. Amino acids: CASSGAGPYNEQFF.

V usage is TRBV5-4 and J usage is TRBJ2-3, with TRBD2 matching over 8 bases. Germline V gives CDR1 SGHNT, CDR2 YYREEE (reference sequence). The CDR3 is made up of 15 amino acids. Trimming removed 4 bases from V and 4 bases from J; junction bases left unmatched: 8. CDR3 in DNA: TGTGCCAGCAGCCAAGAAGCGGGAGAGTCAGATACGCAGTATTTT. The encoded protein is CASSQEAGESDTQYF.

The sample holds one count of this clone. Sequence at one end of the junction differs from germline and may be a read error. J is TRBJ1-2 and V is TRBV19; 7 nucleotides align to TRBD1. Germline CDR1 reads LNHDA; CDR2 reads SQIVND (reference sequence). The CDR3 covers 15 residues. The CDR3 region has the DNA TGTGCCAGTAGTGTAGATCTCGGGGACAGAGATGGCTACACCTTC. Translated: CASSVDLGDRDGYTF.

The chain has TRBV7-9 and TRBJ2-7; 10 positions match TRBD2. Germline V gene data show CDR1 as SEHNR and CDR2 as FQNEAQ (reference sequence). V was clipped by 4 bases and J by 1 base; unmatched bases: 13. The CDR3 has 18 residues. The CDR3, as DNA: TGTGCCAGCAGCTCCACGCTCCAACTAGCGGGATCTTCCTACGAGCAGTACTTC. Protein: CASSSTLQLAGSSYEQYF.

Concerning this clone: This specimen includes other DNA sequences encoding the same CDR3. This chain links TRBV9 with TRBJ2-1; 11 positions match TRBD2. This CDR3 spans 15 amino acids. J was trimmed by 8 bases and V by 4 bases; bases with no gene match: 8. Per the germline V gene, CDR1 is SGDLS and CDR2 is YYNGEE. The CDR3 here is CASSTSSGGIDEQFF. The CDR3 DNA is TGTGCCAGCAGCACCTCTAGCGGGGGGATTGATGAGCAGTTCTTC.

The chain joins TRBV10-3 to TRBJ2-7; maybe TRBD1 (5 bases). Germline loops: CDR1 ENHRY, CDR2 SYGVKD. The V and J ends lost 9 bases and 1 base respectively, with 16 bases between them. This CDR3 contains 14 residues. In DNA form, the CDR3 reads TGTGCCATTAGCCTGGGCAGGGCTTCCTACGAGCAGTACTTC. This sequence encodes CAISLGRASYEQYF.